A single sample is the source of the 30 T cell receptor beta chains below, sequenced in a study of T cells after yellow fever vaccination. TCRdb processed the 5' RACE reads anew with MiXCR; each CDR3 protein has one entry. The sample has 170,000 or so distinct CDR3 sequences, approximately 6.2% seen once. Sequenced material: CD4+ T cells sorted from PBMCs, taken on the day of the first yellow fever vaccination. The source of these receptors is a man aged 18 to 30 who received the YFV17D yellow fever vaccine.

This clonotype was observed many times. The CDR3: CASSFGDNTEAFF. The CDR3 region has the DNA TGCGCCAGCAGCTTTGGGGACAACACTGAAGCTTTCTTT. The V and J genes are TRBV5-1 and TRBJ1-1, with D perhaps TRBD1 (5 bases). The CDR3 is made up of 13 amino acids. CDR1 is SGHRS and CDR2 is YFSETQ in the germline V gene. Trimming shortened V by 2 bases and J by 2 bases, and 7 bases separated the two germline ends.

This clonotype appeared a few times. This chain uses TRBV5-1 with TRBJ1-4, with 7 bases identical to TRBD1. Per germline, CDR1 SGHRS and CDR2 YFSETQ. The CDR3 loop spans 14 amino acids. V trimming: 1 base; J trimming: 7 bases; junction bases outside the gene matches: 4. The CDR3 coding sequence is TGCGCCAGCAGCTTGACAGGGGTCGTTGAAAAACTGTTTTTT. It encodes CASSLTGVVEKLFF.

This clonotype was observed at least ten times. The CDR3 sequence is CASSSQTRTDTQYF. As DNA, the CDR3 is TGTGCCAGCAGCTCCCAGACTAGAACAGATACGCAGTATTTT. The chain is built from TRBV5-4 and TRBJ2-3; D possibly corresponds to TRBD2 (6 bases). The CDR3 totals 14 residues. Germline CDR1 is SGHNT and CDR2 is YYREEE (reference sequence). V gave up 3 bases and J gave up 3 bases, with 11 bases separating them. The full variable domain, with the rest looked up from reference TRBV5-4 and TRBJ2-3, is ETGVTQSPTHLIKTRGQQVTLRCSSQSGHNTVSWYQQALGQGPQFIFQYYREEENGRGNFPPRFSGLQFPNYSSELNVNALELDDSALYLCASSSQTRTDTQYFGPGTRLTVL.

This clonotype was seen at least ten times. The V call is TRBV5-5, the J call TRBJ2-7, with 7 bases matching TRBD1. V was pared by 2 bases and J by 1 base, with 3 bases of the junction left unmatched. The CDR3 totals 14 residues. Germline V gene sequence: CDR1 SGHKS, CDR2 YYEKEE (reference sequence). In nucleotides, the CDR3 is TGTGCCAGCAGCTTCGGACAGGATTCCTACGAGCAGTACGTC. It encodes CASSFGQDSYEQYV.

This chain uses TRBV7-9 with TRBJ2-5, with D maybe TRBD2 (5 bases). Trimming took 0 bases from V and 2 from J, leaving 7 bases between them. Germline V lookup: CDR1 SEHNR, CDR2 FQNEAQ (reference sequence). The length of the CDR3 is 14 residues. This CDR3 reads CASSLAGLQETQYF. Here the CDR3 DNA reads TGTGCCAGCAGCTTAGCAGGACTTCAAGAGACCCAGTACTTC.

This clonotype was counted at least ten times. CDR3: CSTGQGYNEQFF. DNA for the CDR3: TGCAGCACCGGACAGGGTTACAATGAGCAGTTCTTC. The V call is TRBV29-1, the J call TRBJ2-1; TRBD1 matches at 8 bases. Germline V CDR1 and CDR2: SQVTM, ANQGSEA. V trimming: 8 bases; J trimming: 4 bases; junction bases outside the gene matches: 4. CDR3 size: 12 residues.

This clonotype was observed at least ten times. The chain couples TRBV12-3 or TRBV12-4 to TRBJ1-5, with 11 positions matching TRBD1. The CDR3 is made up of 15 amino acids. The V gene end was trimmed by 4 bases and the J gene end by 6 bases; junction bases not matched to a gene: 5. The CDR3 nucleotides are TGTGCCAGCAGTTACCCGGGACAGGGGGGTCAGCCCCAGCATTTT. This codes for CASSYPGQGGQPQHF.

In this sample, this clonotype turned up many times. This chain joins TRBV7-3 and TRBJ2-3; 8 nucleotides line up with TRBD2. Unmatched junction bases numbered 12, after V lost 5 bases and J lost 5 bases. The CDR3 has 16 residues. From germline, CDR1 is SGHTA and CDR2 FQGTGA. CDR3 sequence: CASSPRGGAGGDTQYF. The CDR3 nucleotides read TGTGCCAGCAGCCCTCGGGGGGGGGCTGGAGGAGATACGCAGTATTTT.

This clonotype appeared many times. This chain uses TRBV4-3 with TRBJ2-1; 9 bases map to TRBD1. CDR1 and CDR2 (germline): LGHNA, YSLEER. V shed 4 bases, J shed 16 bases, and the junction held 14 bases outside the gene matches. The CDR3 runs to 14 residues. The CDR3 protein is CASSPYLQGARVFF. Written as DNA, the CDR3 is TGCGCCAGCAGCCCATACCTACAGGGGGCGAGGGTTTTCTTC.

This clonotype was detected ten times or more. The CDR3 DNA reads as TGTGCCAGCACCCCCGCAAGGCTAGCGGGGTTTCCCGGGGAGCTGTTTTTT. Its protein is CASTPARLAGFPGELFF. The chain joins TRBV7-2 to TRBJ2-2; TRBD2 aligns across 9 bases. With V trimmed by 7 bases and J by 6 bases, 15 bases remained unmatched. Germline loops: CDR1 SGHTA, CDR2 FQGNSA. The CDR3 sequence is 17 residues long.

The table lists this clonotype with a few counts. The genes are TRBV5-1 and TRBJ1-4; unclear D gene. CDR3 size: 16 residues. Trimming left V 0 bases short and J 0 bases short, with 9 bases between. Germline CDR1 is SGHRS and CDR2 is YFSETQ. CDR3 sequence: CASSLVGTATNEKLFF. CDR3 sequence (DNA): TGCGCCAGCAGCTTGGTTGGCACTGCAACTAATGAAAAACTGTTTTTT.

This clonotype was counted a few times. The V call is TRBV18, the J call TRBJ2-7, with unresolved D. The CDR3 consists of 14 residues. In germline, CDR1 is KGHSH, CDR2 LQKENI. Trimming shortened V by 1 base and J by 4 bases, and 11 bases separated the two germline ends. The CDR3 loop is CASSPQEQSYEQYV. The CDR3 DNA reads as TGTGCCAGCTCACCACAGGAGCAATCGTACGAGCAGTACGTC.

The V call is TRBV11-2, the J call TRBJ2-7; tentatively, D is TRBD2 (5 bases). The V gene's germline CDR1 is SGHAT and CDR2 FQNNGV. There are 14 residues in the CDR3. The ends were cut back, 5 bases at V and 3 bases at J, with 14 bases in the middle. The CDR3 sequence: CASSPGEWSYEQYV. The CDR3 coding sequence is TGTGCCAGCAGCCCCGGGGAGTGGAGCTACGAGCAGTACGTC.

This clonotype was detected many times. This chain links TRBV6-4 with TRBJ2-1, with TRBD2 matching 10 bases. The germline CDR1 and CDR2 sequences are MRHNA and SNTAGT. V trimming: 6 bases; J trimming: 4 bases; junction bases outside the gene matches: 21. This CDR3 is built from 20 residues. The CDR3 DNA sequence: TGTGCCAGCAGAACCGGGCCTAGCGGGGGCGCGGGCTTGAGATACAATGAGCAGTTCTTC. Its translation is CASRTGPSGGAGLRYNEQFF.

Ten or more counts support this clonotype. J is TRBJ1-1 and V is TRBV25-1; no reliable D call. The CDR3 is 14 residues long. V lost 7 bases, J lost 0 bases, and 12 bases lay in between. CDR1 and CDR2 from the germline V gene are MGHDK and SYGVNS. The CDR3 DNA reads TGTGCCAGCATAAGGTCTGAGGTGAACACTGAAGCTTTCTTT. Translated, it gives CASIRSEVNTEAFF.

This clonotype showed up just a few times. In DNA form, the CDR3 reads TGTGCCTGGAGTGTTAACAGGGGCTATGGCTACACCTTC. Amino acid sequence: CAWSVNRGYGYTF. This chain uses TRBV30 with TRBJ1-2; 7 nucleotides agree with TRBD1. From germline, CDR1 is GTSNPN and CDR2 SVGIG (reference sequence). There are 13 residues in the CDR3. Trimming removed 0 bases from V and 4 bases from J; junction bases left unmatched: 2.

The chain is built from TRBV24-1 and TRBJ2-3; TRBD1 is a possible D gene (5 bases). The V and J ends lost 4 bases and 5 bases respectively, with 15 bases between them. The length of the CDR3 is 15 residues. CDR1 and CDR2 (germline): KGHDR, SFDVKD. The CDR3 loop is CATSDPRRDQDTQYF. The CDR3 DNA reads as TGTGCCACCAGTGACCCCCGCAGGGATCAAGATACGCAGTATTTT.

This clonotype was detected ten times or more. J is TRBJ2-1 and V is TRBV20-1; 11 positions agree with TRBD1. The germline CDR1 and CDR2 sequences are DFQATT and SNEGSKA (reference sequence). This CDR3 contains 14 residues. J gave up 9 bases and V 1 base, and 5 bases lay outside the gene matches. CDR3 sequence reads: CSARAWTGGSEQFF. CDR3 nucleotide sequence: TGCAGTGCTAGAGCCTGGACAGGGGGCAGTGAGCAGTTCTTC.

This chain links TRBV29-1 with TRBJ2-4; a weak D match, TRBD2 (7 bases). The CDR3 runs 16 residues. Trimming took off 5 bases at V and 0 bases at J, with 17 bases between the two ends. Germline V CDR1 and CDR2: SQVTM, ANQGSEA. DNA of the CDR3: TGCAGCGTTCTAGGACTGCGGGGGCTAGCCAAAAACATTCAGTACTTC. It specifies CSVLGLRGLAKNIQYF.

This clonotype was picked up a small number of times. The chain employs TRBV5-1 and TRBJ2-5; 8 nucleotides match TRBD2. Germline assignment: CDR1 SGHRS and CDR2 YFSETQ. The J segment lost 4 bases and the V segment lost 3 bases, leaving 8 bases of the junction unmatched. The CDR3 runs 15 residues. Here the CDR3 reads CASSSAGTSRETQYF. As DNA, the CDR3 is TGCGCCAGCAGCTCTGCCGGGACTAGTCGAGAGACCCAGTACTTC.

This clonotype was seen more than once but under ten times. V and J are TRBV4-1 and TRBJ1-4, with D possibly being TRBD1 (6 bases). The V gene's germline CDR1 is MGHRA and CDR2 YSYEKL. Trimming pared 4 bases from V and 7 bases from J, leaving 16 bases between. This CDR3 is built from 15 residues. The CDR3 nucleotides are TGCGCCAGCAGCCCCGGAGGACAGAGGGGTGAAAAACTGTTTTTT. Its translation is CASSPGGQRGEKLFF.

Ten or more counts support this clonotype. The chain uses TRBV20-1 and TRBJ2-1; TRBD2 matches at 11 bases. The CDR3 runs to 15 residues. Trimming took 3 bases from V and 8 from J; bases not matched to a gene: 9. From germline, CDR1 is DFQATT and CDR2 SNEGSKA (reference sequence). This CDR3 reads CSASDPSGGSYEQFF. The CDR3 coding sequence is TGCAGTGCTAGTGACCCTAGCGGGGGGAGCTATGAGCAGTTCTTC.

This clonotype has just a few counts. The V and J genes are TRBV4-2 and TRBJ2-1; 11 bases agree with TRBD2. Germline CDR1 reads LGHNA; CDR2 reads YNFKEQ. The CDR3 runs to 15 residues. J was trimmed by 7 bases and V by 1 base; bases with no gene match: 3. CDR3 loop: CASSQGTSGSNEQFF. As DNA, the CDR3 is TGTGCCAGCAGCCAAGGGACTAGCGGGTCAAATGAGCAGTTCTTC.

This clonotype was counted ten times or more. The CDR3 loop is CASNRRNGGTDTQYF. The CDR3 DNA sequence: TGTGCCAGCAATCGTCGAAACGGGGGCACAGATACGCAGTATTTT. The rearrangement uses TRBV6-1 and TRBJ2-3, with D tentatively TRBD2 (5 bases). The ends were cut back, 7 bases at V and 1 base at J, with 15 bases in the middle. The CDR3 has 15 amino acids. CDR1 is MNHNS, CDR2 SASEGT, per germline.

CDR3 protein: CASRRREGGDTEAFF. The CDR3 bases are TGTGCCAGCAGACGGCGAGAAGGCGGGGACACTGAAGCTTTCTTT. The chain joins TRBV4-2 to TRBJ1-1; no clear D gene. Germline V lookup: CDR1 LGHNA, CDR2 YNFKEQ. Trimming took 6 bases from V and 3 from J, leaving 17 bases between them. The CDR3 is 15 residues long.

This clonotype was counted between two and nine times. This chain uses TRBV24-1 with TRBJ2-1; 15 nucleotides match TRBD2. CDR1 is KGHDR and CDR2 is SFDVKD in the germline V gene. The V and J ends lost 3 bases and 7 bases, in that order; junction bases with no gene match: 3. The CDR3 has 16 residues. As DNA, the CDR3 is TGTGCCACCAGTGATGGACTAGCGGGGGGGCGAAATGAGCAGTTCTTC. Protein: CATSDGLAGGRNEQFF.

This clonotype was found a few times. CDR3 in DNA: TGTGCCAGCAGCCTCCGCCGGGGGGCGTCCACCGGGGAGCTGTTTTTT. This gives the protein CASSLRRGASTGELFF. This sequence joins TRBV3-1 and TRBJ2-2; a weak D match, TRBD2 (7 bases). Germline CDR1 reads LGHDT; CDR2 reads YNNKEL (reference sequence). V was pared by 4 bases and J by 4 bases, with 16 bases between. This CDR3 has 16 amino acids.

CDR3 DNA sequence: TGTGCCAGCAGCTTGGAGGGTAGTAAAGAGACCCAGTACTTC. Encoded protein: CASSLEGSKETQYF. The chain couples TRBV5-6 to TRBJ2-5; D not resolved. V was cut by 0 bases and J by 3 bases, with 9 bases left in between. Germline V gene sequence: CDR1 SGHDT, CDR2 YYEEEE. The CDR3 consists of 14 residues.

The chain couples TRBV20-1 to TRBJ1-4; D might be TRBD1 (6 bases). Trimming cost V 5 bases and J 7 bases, with 14 bases left between them. The CDR3 extends over 13 amino acids. The germline V gene has CDR1 DFQATT and CDR2 SNEGSKA (reference sequence). Here the CDR3 DNA reads TGCAGTGCTGCCTGGGGGGCGCCTGAAAAACTGTTTTTT. Translation gives CSAAWGAPEKLFF.

This chain joins TRBV18 and TRBJ2-2, with D tentatively TRBD2 (5 bases). V was cut by 3 bases and J by 0 bases, with 11 bases left in between. CDR1 and CDR2 from the germline V gene are KGHSH and LQKENI. This CDR3 comprises 16 residues. The CDR3 region is CASSPSGPTNTGELFF. CDR3 nucleotide sequence: TGTGCCAGCTCACCCAGCGGACCGACGAACACCGGGGAGCTGTTTTTT.